This TCR beta chain was recorded in a study of T-cell reconstitution after alpha-beta-depleted transplantation in children. Unique molecular identifiers featured in how the TCRbeta library was prepared. From the PCR reads, TCRdb called clonotypes with MiXCR, one entry per CDR3 protein. The table records fewer than 550,000 distinct CDR3 sequences, approximately 10% of them present only once. On this clonotype: The antigen remains undetermined.

The CDR3 sequence is 18 residues long. Per germline, CDR1 SGHVS and CDR2 FQNEAQ. V was clipped by 0 bases and J by 0 bases; unmatched bases: 7. Study-level findings and limits: Most T-cell counts and diversity one year after the transplant came from T cells that were newly produced.

The specimen comprised PBMCs, mostly from graft donor cells, sampled 180 days after TCRalphabeta/CD19-depleted stem cell transplant. This clonotype was obtained from a female patient aged 2-9 years who had a stem cell transplant for aplastic anemia, so the T cells may come from the graft donor. The chain links TRBV7-8 to TRBJ1-4, with 7 bases matching TRBD1. The CDR3 sequence: CASSLASRGPATNEKLFF. The CDR3 nucleotides read TGTGCCAGCAGCTTAGCGTCGAGGGGGCCCGCAACTAATGAAAAACTGTTTTTT.